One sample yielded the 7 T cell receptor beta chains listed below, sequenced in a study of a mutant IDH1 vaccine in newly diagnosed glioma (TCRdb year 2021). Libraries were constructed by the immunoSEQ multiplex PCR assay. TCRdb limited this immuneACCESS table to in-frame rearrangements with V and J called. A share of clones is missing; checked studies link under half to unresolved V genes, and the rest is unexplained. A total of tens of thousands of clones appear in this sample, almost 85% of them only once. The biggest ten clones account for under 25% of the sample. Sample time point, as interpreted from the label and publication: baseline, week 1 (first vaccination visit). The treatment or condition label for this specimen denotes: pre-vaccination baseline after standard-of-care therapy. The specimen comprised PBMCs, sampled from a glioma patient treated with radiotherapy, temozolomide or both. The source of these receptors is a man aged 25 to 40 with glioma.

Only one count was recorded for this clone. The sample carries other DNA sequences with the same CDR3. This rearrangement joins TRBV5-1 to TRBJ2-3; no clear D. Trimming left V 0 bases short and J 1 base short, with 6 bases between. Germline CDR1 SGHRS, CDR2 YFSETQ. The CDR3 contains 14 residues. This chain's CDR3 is CASSLDSGTDTQYF. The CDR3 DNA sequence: TGCGCCAGCAGCTTGGACAGCGGCACAGATACGCAGTATTTT.

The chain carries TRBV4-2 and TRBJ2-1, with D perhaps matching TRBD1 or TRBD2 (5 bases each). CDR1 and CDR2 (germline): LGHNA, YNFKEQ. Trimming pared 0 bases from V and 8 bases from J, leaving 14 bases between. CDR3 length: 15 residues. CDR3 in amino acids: CASSQEGDREDEQFF. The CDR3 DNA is TGTGCCAGCAGCCAAGAAGGGGACCGGGAAGATGAGCAGTTCTTC.

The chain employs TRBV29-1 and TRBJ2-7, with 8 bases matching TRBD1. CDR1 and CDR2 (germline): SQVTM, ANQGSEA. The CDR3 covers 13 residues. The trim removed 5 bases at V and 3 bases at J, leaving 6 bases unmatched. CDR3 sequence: CSVLGQDYYEQYF. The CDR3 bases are TGCAGCGTTTTGGGACAGGACTACTACGAGCAGTACTTC.

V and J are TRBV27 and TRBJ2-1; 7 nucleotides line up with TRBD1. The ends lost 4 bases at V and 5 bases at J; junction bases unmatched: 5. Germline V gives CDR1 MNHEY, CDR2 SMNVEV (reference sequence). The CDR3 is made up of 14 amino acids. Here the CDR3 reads CASSSLGTDNEQFF. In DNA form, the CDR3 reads TGTGCCAGCAGTTCCCTCGGGACAGACAATGAGCAGTTCTTC.

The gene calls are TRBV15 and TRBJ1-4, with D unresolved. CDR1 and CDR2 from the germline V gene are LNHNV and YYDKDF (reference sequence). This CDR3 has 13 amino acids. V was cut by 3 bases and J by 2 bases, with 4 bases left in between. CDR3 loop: CATSRGTNEKLFF. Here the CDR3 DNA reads TGTGCCACCAGCAGGGGCACTAATGAAAAACTGTTTTTT.

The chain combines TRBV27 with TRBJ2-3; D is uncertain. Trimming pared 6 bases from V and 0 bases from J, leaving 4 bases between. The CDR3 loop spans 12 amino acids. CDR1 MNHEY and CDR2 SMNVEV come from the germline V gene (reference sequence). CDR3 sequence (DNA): TGTGCCAGCAGCCTTAGCACAGATACGCAGTATTTT. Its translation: CASSLSTDTQYF.

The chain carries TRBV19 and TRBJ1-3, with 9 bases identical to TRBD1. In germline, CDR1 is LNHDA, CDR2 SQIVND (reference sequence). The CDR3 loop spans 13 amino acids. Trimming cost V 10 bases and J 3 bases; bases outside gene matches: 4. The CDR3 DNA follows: TGTGCCACCGGGACAGGGCTTGGAAACACCATATATTTT. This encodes CATGTGLGNTIYF.